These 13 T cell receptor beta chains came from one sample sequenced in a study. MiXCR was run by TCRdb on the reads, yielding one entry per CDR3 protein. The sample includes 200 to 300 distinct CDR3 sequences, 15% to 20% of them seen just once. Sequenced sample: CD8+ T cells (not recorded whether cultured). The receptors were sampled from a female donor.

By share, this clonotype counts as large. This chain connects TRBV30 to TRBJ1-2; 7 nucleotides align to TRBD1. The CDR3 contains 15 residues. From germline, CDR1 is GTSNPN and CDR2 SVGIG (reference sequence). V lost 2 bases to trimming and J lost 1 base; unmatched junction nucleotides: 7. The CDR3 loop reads CAWSTLGQVNYGYTF. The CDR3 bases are TGTGCCTGGAGTACCCTTGGACAGGTTAACTATGGCTACACCTTC.

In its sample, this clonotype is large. The CDR3 sequence: CASSQWGSGANVLTF. The CDR3 bases are TGTGCCAGCAGCCAATGGGGCTCTGGGGCCAACGTCCTGACTTTC. The rearrangement joins TRBV14 to TRBJ2-6, with no clear D. CDR1 SGHDN and CDR2 FVKESK come from the germline V gene. Trimming took 2 bases from V and 0 from J, leaving 5 bases between them. The CDR3 spans 15 residues.

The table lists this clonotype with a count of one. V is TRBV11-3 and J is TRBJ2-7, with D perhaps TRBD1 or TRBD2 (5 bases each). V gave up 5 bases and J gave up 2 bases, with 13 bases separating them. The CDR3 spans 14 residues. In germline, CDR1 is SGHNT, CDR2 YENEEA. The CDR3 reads CASSNRDGPYEQYF. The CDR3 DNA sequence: TGTGCCAGCAGCAACCGGGACGGACCCTACGAGCAGTACTTC.

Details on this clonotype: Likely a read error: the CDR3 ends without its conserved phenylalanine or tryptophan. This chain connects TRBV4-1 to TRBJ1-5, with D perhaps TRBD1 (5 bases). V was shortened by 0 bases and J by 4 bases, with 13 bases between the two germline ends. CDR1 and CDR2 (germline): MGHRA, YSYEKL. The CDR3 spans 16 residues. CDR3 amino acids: CASSQEEGPWNQPQHL. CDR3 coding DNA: TGCGCCAGCAGCCAAGAGGAGGGGCCATGGAATCAGCCCCAGCATCTT.

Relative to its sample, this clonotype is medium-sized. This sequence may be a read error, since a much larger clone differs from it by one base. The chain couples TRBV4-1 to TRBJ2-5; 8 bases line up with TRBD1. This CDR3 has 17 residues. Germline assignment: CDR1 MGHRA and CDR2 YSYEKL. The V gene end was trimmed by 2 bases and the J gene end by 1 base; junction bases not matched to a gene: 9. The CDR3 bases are TGCGCCAGCAGCCAATGGGTAGGGACAGGCCTCCAAGAGACCCAGTACTTC. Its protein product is CASSQWVGTGLQETQYF.

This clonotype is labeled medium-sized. The CDR3 bases are TGTGCCAGCATAGTCCCGGAGAACTATGGCTACACCTTC. Translating gives CASIVPENYGYTF. The genes are TRBV7-2 and TRBJ1-2, with D unclear. V lost 7 bases and J 2 bases, leaving 11 bases between the germline ends. Germline V lookup: CDR1 SGHTA, CDR2 FQGNSA. This CDR3 comprises 13 residues.

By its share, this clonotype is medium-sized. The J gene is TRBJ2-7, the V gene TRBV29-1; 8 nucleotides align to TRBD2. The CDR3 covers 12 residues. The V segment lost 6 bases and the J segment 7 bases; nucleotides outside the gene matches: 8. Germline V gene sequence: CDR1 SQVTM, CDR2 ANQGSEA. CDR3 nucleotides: TGCAGCGTGACCCACCGGGGGGGAGAGCAGTACTTC. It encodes CSVTHRGGEQYF.

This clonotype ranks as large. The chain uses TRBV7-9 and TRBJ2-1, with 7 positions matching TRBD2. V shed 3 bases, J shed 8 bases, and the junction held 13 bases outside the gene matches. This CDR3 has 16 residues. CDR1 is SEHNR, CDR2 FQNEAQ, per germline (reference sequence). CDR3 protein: CASSFPGSGGLDEQFF. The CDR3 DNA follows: TGTGCCAGCAGCTTTCCCGGGTCGGGGGGACTCGATGAGCAGTTCTTC.

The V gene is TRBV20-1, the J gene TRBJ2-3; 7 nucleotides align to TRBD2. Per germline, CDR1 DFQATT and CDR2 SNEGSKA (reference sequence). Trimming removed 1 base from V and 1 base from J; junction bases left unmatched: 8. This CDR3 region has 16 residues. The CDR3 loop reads CSARAARLAGTDTQYF. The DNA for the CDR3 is TGCAGTGCTAGAGCAGCCCGACTAGCCGGCACAGATACGCAGTATTTT.

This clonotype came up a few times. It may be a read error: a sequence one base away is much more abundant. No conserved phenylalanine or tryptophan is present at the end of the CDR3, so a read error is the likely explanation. The CDR3 coding sequence is TGTGCCTGGAGTACCCTTGGACAGGTTAACTATGGCTACACCTGC. This translates into CAWSTLGQVNYGYTC. The chain uses TRBV30 and TRBJ1-2; 7 bases align to TRBD1. The J segment lost 1 base and the V segment lost 2 bases, leaving 7 bases of the junction unmatched. CDR1 and CDR2 from the germline V gene are GTSNPN and SVGIG (reference sequence). CDR3 length: 15 residues.

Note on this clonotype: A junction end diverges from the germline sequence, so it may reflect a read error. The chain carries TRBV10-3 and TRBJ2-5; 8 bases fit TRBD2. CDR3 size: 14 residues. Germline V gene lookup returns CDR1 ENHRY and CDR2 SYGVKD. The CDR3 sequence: CAISLNTSGETRYF. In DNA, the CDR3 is TGTGCCATCAGCCTTAATACTAGCGGAGAGACCCGGTACTTC.

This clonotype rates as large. For the CDR3, the DNA is TGTGCCAGCAGCTCGGGGGGGGATAGCAATCAGCCCCAGCATTTT. It translates to CASSSGGDSNQPQHF. The rearrangement links TRBV11-2 to TRBJ1-5; D is possibly TRBD1 (5 bases). The germline V and J ends were trimmed by 4 bases and 0 bases, with 10 bases remaining between them. Germline values: CDR1 SGHAT, CDR2 FQNNGV. The CDR3 consists of 15 residues.

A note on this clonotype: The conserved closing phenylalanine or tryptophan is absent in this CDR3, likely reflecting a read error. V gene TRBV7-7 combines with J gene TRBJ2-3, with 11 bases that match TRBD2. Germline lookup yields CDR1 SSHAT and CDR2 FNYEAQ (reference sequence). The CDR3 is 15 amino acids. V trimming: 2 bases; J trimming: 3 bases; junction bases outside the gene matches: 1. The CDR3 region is CASSLLAGGTDTQYG. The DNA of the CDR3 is TGTGCCAGCAGCTTACTAGCGGGGGGAACAGATACGCAGTATGGT.